This passage covers 15 T cell receptor beta chains from one sample sequenced in a study of T cells after yellow fever vaccination. TCRdb reprocessed the 5' RACE reads with MiXCR, giving one entry per CDR3 protein. The sample has 550,000 or so distinct CDR3 sequences, roughly 19% seen once; the top ten hold roughly an eighth. The sequencing used PBMCs, collected 15 days after the yellow fever booster vaccination. The receptors derive from a man under 40 who received the YFV17D yellow fever vaccine.

In its sample, this clonotype was seen a few times. The chain recombines TRBV5-1 with TRBJ2-7; 9 nucleotides line up with TRBD1. Germline loops: CDR1 SGHRS, CDR2 YFSETQ. Trimming cost V 4 bases and J 7 bases; bases outside gene matches: 12. CDR3 size: 15 residues. The CDR3 protein is CASSRSGDRVLEQYF. The CDR3 nucleotides are TGCGCCAGCAGCCGGAGTGGGGACAGGGTTCTGGAGCAGTACTTC.

This clonotype was seen a few times. The rearrangement joins TRBV29-1 to TRBJ2-7; 7 bases align to TRBD2. Germline V gene data show CDR1 as SQVTM and CDR2 as ANQGSEA. The CDR3 consists of 14 residues. After removal of 4 bases from V and 4 bases from J, the junction contained 10 bases not matched to a gene. For the CDR3, the DNA is TGCAGCGTTGCCAGCGGGGTACATTATTACGAGCAGTACTTC. Its translation is CSVASGVHYYEQYF.

This clonotype was seen a handful of times. The rearrangement joins TRBV7-9 to TRBJ2-1, with a possible D match to TRBD1 (5 bases). The CDR3 contains 16 residues. CDR1 and CDR2 (germline): SEHNR, FQNEAQ (reference sequence). V lost 5 bases and J lost 0, with 14 bases in between. Here the CDR3 DNA reads TGTGCCAGCAGCCCACGAAGGGGTCTCTCCTACAATGAGCAGTTCTTC. Translated, it gives CASSPRRGLSYNEQFF.

This clonotype was found a few times. V is TRBV29-1 and J is TRBJ2-3, with D perhaps matching TRBD2 (6 bases). Trimming pared 3 bases from V and 2 bases from J, leaving 12 bases between. The CDR3 is 14 amino acids. Germline V gene sequence: CDR1 SQVTM, CDR2 ANQGSEA. Here the CDR3 DNA reads TGCAGCGTTGATTTTAGCGGCGCCACAGATACGCAGTATTTT. It is translated as CSVDFSGATDTQYF.

This chain connects TRBV27 to TRBJ2-7; D possibly corresponds to TRBD1 (6 bases). The germline V and J ends were trimmed by 3 bases and 0 bases, with 9 bases remaining between them. The germline CDR1 and CDR2 sequences are MNHEY and SMNVEV (reference sequence). This CDR3 contains 14 residues. The CDR3 DNA follows: TGTGCCAGCAGTTTTAAGGACAGCTCCTACGAGCAGTACTTC. Encoded protein: CASSFKDSSYEQYF.

This chain uses TRBV10-3 with TRBJ2-3; possibly TRBD2 for D (6 bases). Deletions cut 4 bases from V and 4 bases from J, with 15 bases between. The CDR3 spans 15 residues. Per the germline V gene, CDR1 is ENHRY and CDR2 is SYGVKD. The CDR3 DNA sequence: TGTGCCATCAGTGGAACTGGGACTGGCCCAGATACGCAGTATTTT. Protein sequence: CAISGTGTGPDTQYF.

This clonotype was observed a few times. V usage is TRBV7-3 and J usage is TRBJ1-4; 7 positions match TRBD1. Germline V gene sequence: CDR1 SGHTA, CDR2 FQGTGA. The CDR3 runs to 13 residues. Unmatched junction bases numbered 6, after V lost 8 bases and J lost 6 bases. CDR3 sequence reads: CASVTGRDEKLFF. For the CDR3, the DNA is TGTGCCAGCGTGACAGGGAGGGATGAAAAACTGTTTTTT.

The chain combines TRBV28 with TRBJ2-7, with D uncertain. V lost 2 bases and J 3 bases, leaving 5 bases between the germline ends. Germline V gives CDR1 MDHEN, CDR2 SYDVKM. The CDR3 runs to 12 residues. The CDR3 protein is CASSLMDYEQYF. The DNA of the CDR3 is TGTGCCAGCAGTTTAATGGACTACGAGCAGTACTTC.

This chain uses TRBV5-4 with TRBJ2-3, with a weak D call TRBD2 (6 bases). From germline, CDR1 is SGHNT and CDR2 YYREEE (reference sequence). The CDR3 is made up of 15 amino acids. V dropped 2 bases and J dropped 2 bases, with 12 bases sitting between them. The CDR3 loop is CASSFPGTSTDTQYF. The CDR3 DNA is TGTGCCAGCAGCTTCCCCGGGACTTCCACAGATACGCAGTATTTT.

This CDR3 reads CASSLDGGRAGELFF. The DNA for the CDR3 is TGCGCCAGCAGCTTGGATGGCGGGAGGGCCGGGGAGCTGTTTTTT. The chain employs TRBV5-1 and TRBJ2-2, with 9 bases identical to TRBD2. V was clipped by 0 bases and J by 6 bases; unmatched bases: 3. Germline V gene sequence: CDR1 SGHRS, CDR2 YFSETQ. The CDR3 runs 15 residues.

The J gene is TRBJ1-5, the V gene TRBV27, with TRBD1 matching 7 bases. The CDR3 contains 16 residues. Looked up from germline, CDR1 is MNHEY and CDR2 is SMNVEV (reference sequence). With V trimmed by 4 bases and J by 1 base, 7 bases remained unmatched. The CDR3 nucleotides are TGTGCCAGCAGTTACAGGGGAGGGGGGAGCAATCAGCCCCAGCATTTT. It encodes CASSYRGGGSNQPQHF.

This clonotype was found a few times. The chain joins TRBV20-1 to TRBJ1-1; 8 bases agree with TRBD1. This CDR3 has 14 amino acids. Germline V gene lookup returns CDR1 DFQATT and CDR2 SNEGSKA (reference sequence). The V gene end was trimmed by 6 bases and the J gene end by 1 base; junction bases not matched to a gene: 7. The CDR3 loop is CSAGQGVPNTEAFF. In nucleotides, the CDR3 is TGCAGTGCCGGACAGGGTGTCCCGAACACTGAAGCTTTCTTT.

The chain has TRBV7-2 and TRBJ2-7; D is uncertain. The CDR3 sequence is 14 residues long. Germline V gene data show CDR1 as SGHTA and CDR2 as FQGNSA. Trimming cost V 3 bases and J 0 bases, with 9 bases left between them. CDR3 in DNA: TGTGCCAGCAGCTTCCCCTCGCGCTCCTACGAGCAGTACTTC. This encodes CASSFPSRSYEQYF.

The CDR3 DNA sequence: TGTGCCAGCAGTGAAATAGGCGGGACGGAGAACTACGAGCAGTACTTC. Residues: CASSEIGGTENYEQYF. The V and J genes are TRBV2 and TRBJ2-7; D perhaps matches TRBD2 (6 bases). This CDR3 has 16 amino acids. Germline assignment: CDR1 SNHLY and CDR2 FYNNEI. Trimming cost V 2 bases and J 3 bases, with 17 bases left between them.

In its sample, this clonotype was seen a few times. The chain is built from TRBV20-1 and TRBJ2-1; 8 bases are shared with TRBD2. The germline V gene has CDR1 DFQATT and CDR2 SNEGSKA (reference sequence). The trim removed 1 base at V and 2 bases at J, leaving 10 bases unmatched. This CDR3 is built from 17 residues. DNA for the CDR3: TGCAGTGCTAGAGGCGGGAGGACCAGCACTACCTACAATGAGCAGTTCTTC. Amino acids: CSARGGRTSTTYNEQFF.